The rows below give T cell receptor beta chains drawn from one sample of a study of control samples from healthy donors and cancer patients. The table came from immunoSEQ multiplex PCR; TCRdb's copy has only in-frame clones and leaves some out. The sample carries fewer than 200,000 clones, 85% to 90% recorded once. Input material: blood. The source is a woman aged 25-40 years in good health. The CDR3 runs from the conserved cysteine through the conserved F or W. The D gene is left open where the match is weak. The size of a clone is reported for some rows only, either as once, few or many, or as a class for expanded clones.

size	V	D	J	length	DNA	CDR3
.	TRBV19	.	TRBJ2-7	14	TGTGCCAGTAGAATCGGGAGTATGTCCAACGAGCAGTACTTC	CASRIGSMSNEQYF
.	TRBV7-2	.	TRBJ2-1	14	TGTGCCAGCAGCTTCCTAGCGACATACAATGAGCAGTTCTTC	CASSFLATYNEQFF
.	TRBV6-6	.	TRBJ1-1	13	TGTGCCAGCAGCTCTCCTCCCGTTCCTGAAGCTTTCTTT	CASSSPPVPEAFF
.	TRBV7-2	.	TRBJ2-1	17	TGTGCCAGCAATCCCGATGCACGACGGGGGTCCTACAATGAGCAGTTCTTC	CASNPDARRGSYNEQFF
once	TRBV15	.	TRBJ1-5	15	TGTGCCACCAGCAGAGAAGAACCTAGCAATCAGCCCCAGCATTTT	CATSREEPSNQPQHF
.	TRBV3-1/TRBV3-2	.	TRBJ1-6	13	TGTGCCAGCAGCCCGGCCGATGTGGGACCTCAGGTTTTT	CASSPADVGPQVF
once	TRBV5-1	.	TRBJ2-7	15	TGCGCCAGCAGCTTGGTGGGACAACAGGGCAACGAGCAGTACTTC	CASSLVGQQGNEQYF
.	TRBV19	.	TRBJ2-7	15	TGTGCCAGTAGCCGACCCGGGACGGCGCGCTACGAGCAGTACTTC	CASSRPGTARYEQYF
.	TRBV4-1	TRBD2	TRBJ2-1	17	TGCGCCAGCAGCCCACGGACTAGCGGGAGGGAGAACAATGAGCAGTTCTTC	CASSPRTSGRENNEQFF
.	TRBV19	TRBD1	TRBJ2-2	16	TGTGCCAGTAGTACAACTTGGGGACAGGGGGTCGGGGAGCTGTTTTTT	CASSTTWGQGVGELFF
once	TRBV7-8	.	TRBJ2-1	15	TGTGCCAGCAGCTCGCGAGACATACCGCAAGTGTTGCAGTTCTTC	CASSSRDIPQVLQFF
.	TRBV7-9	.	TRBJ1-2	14	TGTGCCAGCAGCCGGTTAGCGGGGGCGGGAAGCTACACCTTC	CASSRLAGAGSYTF
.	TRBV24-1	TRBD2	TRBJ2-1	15	TGTGCCACCGGGGTTTTAGCGGGACCTTACAATGAGCAGTTCTTC	CATGVLAGPYNEQFF
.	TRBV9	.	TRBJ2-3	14	TGTGCCAGCAGCGTGGGCTGGGGCACAGATACGCAGTATTTT	CASSVGWGTDTQYF
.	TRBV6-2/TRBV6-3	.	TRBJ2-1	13	TGTGCCAGCACCCCCGCCTACTACAATGAGCAGTTCTTC	CASTPAYYNEQFF
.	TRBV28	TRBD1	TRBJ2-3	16	TGTGCCAGCAGAATGCCGACAGGGGCGAAGAGGGATACGCAGTATTTT	CASRMPTGAKRDTQYF
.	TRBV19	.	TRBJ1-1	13	TGTGCCAGTAGTATGAACAAAGTAACTGAAGCTTTCTTT	CASSMNKVTEAFF
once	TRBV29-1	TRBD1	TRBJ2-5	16	TGCAGCGCTCAGTCCCCGGGACAGTCCGCCGAAGAGACCCAGTACTTC	CSAQSPGQSAEETQYF
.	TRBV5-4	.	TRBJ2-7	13	TGTGCCAGCAGCCCCCAGACTTCCTACGAGCAGTACTTC	CASSPQTSYEQYF
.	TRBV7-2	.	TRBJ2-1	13	TGTGCCAGCAGCTCCGGGCCATTAAATGAGCAGTTCTTC	CASSSGPLNEQFF
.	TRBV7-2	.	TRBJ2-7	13	TGTGCCAGCAGCTCAGTTCCCTCCTACGAGCAGTACTTC	CASSSVPSYEQYF
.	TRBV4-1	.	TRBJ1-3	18	TGCGCCAGCAGCCAAGTGTTCGATCGGGGTTCCTCTGGAAACACCATATATTTT	CASSQVFDRGSSGNTIYF
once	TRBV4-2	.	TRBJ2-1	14	TGTGCCAGCAGCCAAGGCAGGGCCTACAATGAGCAGTTCTTC	CASSQGRAYNEQFF
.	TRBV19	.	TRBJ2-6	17	TGTGCCAGTAGTATTAGGCAGGGAGAGGCTGGGGCCAACGTCCTGACTTTC	CASSIRQGEAGANVLTF
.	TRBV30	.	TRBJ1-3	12	TGTGCCTGGAGTGTGTTCGGAAACACCATATATTTT	CAWSVFGNTIYF
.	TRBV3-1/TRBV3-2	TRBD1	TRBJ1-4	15	TGTGCCAGCAGGAATTACAGGGGGCACAATGAAAAACTGTTTTTT	CASRNYRGHNEKLFF
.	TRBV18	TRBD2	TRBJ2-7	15	TGTGCCAGCTCACCACGGTCTAGCGGGTCCTACGAGCAGTACTTC	CASSPRSSGSYEQYF